The source of this T cell receptor (beta chain) is a study of blood T cell repertoires in COVID-19. For the study at large: T cells, B-cell-depleted T cells, or PBMCs provided the cDNA or gDNA that served as material.

In the authors' workflow: The authors estimated nucleated cell counts from reference gene primer amplification. Sequencing used immunoSEQ multiplex PCR; TCRdb keeps in-frame clones, though not all of them. V and J calls and clone size are given by that table; D and trimming were obtained from the DNA. The table records 80,000 to 100,000 clones, roughly 87% of them present only once. The germline V gene has CDR1 KGHSH and CDR2 LQKENI. V lost 6 bases to trimming and J lost 2 bases, with 16 bases between them. The CDR3 runs 15 residues. The sample taken for sequencing was peripheral blood. V gene TRBV18 combines with J gene TRBJ1-1; D call uncertain. This TCR was sampled from a woman aged 45 to 65 with active or convalescent COVID-19. The CDR3 reads CASSKLAGTNTEAFF. CDR3 nucleotide sequence: TGTGCCAGCTCCAAACTGGCAGGAACAAACACTGAAGCTTTCTTT.